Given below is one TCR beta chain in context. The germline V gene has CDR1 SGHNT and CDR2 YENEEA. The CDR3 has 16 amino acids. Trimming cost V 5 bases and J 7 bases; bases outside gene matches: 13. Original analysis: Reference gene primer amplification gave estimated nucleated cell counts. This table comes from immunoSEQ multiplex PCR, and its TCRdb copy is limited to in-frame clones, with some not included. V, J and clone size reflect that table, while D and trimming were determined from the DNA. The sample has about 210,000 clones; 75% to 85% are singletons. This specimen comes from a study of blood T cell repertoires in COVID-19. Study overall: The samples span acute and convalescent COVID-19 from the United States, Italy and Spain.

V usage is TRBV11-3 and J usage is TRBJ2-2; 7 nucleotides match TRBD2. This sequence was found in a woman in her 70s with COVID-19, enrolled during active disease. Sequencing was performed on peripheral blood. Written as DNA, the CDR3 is TGTGCCAGCAGCCCCACCCCAGCGGGGTTAAGCGGGGAGCTGTTTTTT. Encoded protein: CASSPTPAGLSGELFF.